What follows describes a single T cell receptor (beta chain). Profiled with immunoSEQ multiplex PCR; TCRdb holds only in-frame clones, not every one. The table includes about 81,000 clones, around four fifths detected once. This CDR3 has 18 residues. In germline, CDR1 is SGHKS, CDR2 YYEKEE (reference sequence). The V segment lost 2 bases and the J segment 0 bases; nucleotides outside the gene matches: 11. The sample comes from a study of PD-L1 blockade in urothelial cancer. Study details: Beginning in about 2014, patients received atezolizumab, given as 1,200 mg intravenously every 3 weeks. The authors examined blood 3 weeks (second dose) and 6 weeks after treatment start.

As to time point: pretreatment peripheral blood. Diagnoses among patients were locally advanced or metastatic urothelial carcinoma. This sample comprised PBMCs, obtained around atezolizumab (anti-PD-L1) treatment. The receptor's source is a man in his forties with urothelial cancer. This chain connects TRBV5-5 to TRBJ2-1; TRBD2 aligns across 7 bases. CDR3: CASSLGTTAFSSYNEQFF. The CDR3 DNA reads as TGTGCCAGCAGCTTAGGGACTACCGCCTTTAGCTCCTACAATGAGCAGTTCTTC.